Below are 24 T cell receptor beta chains sequenced from a single sample in a study of blood T cell repertoires in COVID-19. Only in-frame clones appear in the TCRdb table, and some are missing; sequencing was by immunoSEQ multiplex PCR. Found here are 200,000 to 250,000 clones, approximately 87% of them singletons; the top ten hold approximately 3.1%. Sequencing used PBMCs or T cells enriched from blood (not recorded which). The receptors derive from a woman aged 50 to 60 in a cohort exposed to, infected with or recovered from COVID-19 (not recorded which).

The chain uses TRBV3-1 (or the pseudogene TRBV3-2) and TRBJ1-6, with a tentative D call TRBD1 (6 bases). The CDR3 consists of 14 residues. From germline, CDR1 is LGHDT and CDR2 YNNKEL (reference sequence). With 6 bases removed from V and 5 bases from J, the gap between germline ends came to 11 bases. CDR3 DNA sequence: TGTGCCAGCAGGGACCAGGGGAATAATTCACCCCTCCACTTT. Translated: CASRDQGNNSPLHF.

The rearrangement uses TRBV4-1 and TRBJ2-7; maybe TRBD2 (6 bases). CDR1 is MGHRA and CDR2 is YSYEKL in the germline V gene. Trimming shortened V by 1 base and J by 7 bases, and 11 bases separated the two germline ends. The CDR3 is 13 residues long. The CDR3 spells CASSQAGTREQYF. The CDR3, as DNA: TGCGCCAGCAGCCAAGCCGGGACTCGGGAGCAGTACTTC.

V gene TRBV7-2 combines with J gene TRBJ1-2; 8 bases agree with TRBD1. This CDR3 comprises 15 residues. V lost 4 bases and J lost 2; bases outside the gene matches: 6. The germline V gene encodes CDR1 SGHTA and CDR2 FQGNSA. The CDR3 nucleotides are TGTGCCAGCAGCTCGGACAGGGTGGGCAACTATGGCTACACCTTC. It codes for CASSSDRVGNYGYTF. The full variable domain, in which reference TRBV7-2 and TRBJ1-2 provide the parts outside the CDR3, is GAGVSQSPSNKVTEKGKDVELRCDPISGHTALYWYRQSLGQGLEFLIYFQGNSAPDKSGLPSDRFSAERTGGSVSTLTIQRTQQEDSAVYLCASSSDRVGNYGYTFGSGTRLTVV.

The chain employs TRBV7-2 and TRBJ2-1, with TRBD2 identical over 7 bases. Trimming removed 7 bases from V and 8 bases from J; junction bases left unmatched: 11. Germline-derived CDR1 and CDR2 are SGHTA and FQGNSA. The CDR3 consists of 14 residues. CDR3 protein: CASIPRGGSDEQFF. Here the CDR3 DNA reads TGTGCCAGCATCCCACGGGGAGGGTCCGATGAGCAGTTCTTC.

The DNA of the CDR3 is TGCGCCAGCGCTTACTCAATTTTGAACACTGAAGCTTTCTTT. This translates into CASAYSILNTEAFF. The V call is TRBV5-1, the J call TRBJ1-1; D not certain. The V gene's germline CDR1 is SGHRS and CDR2 YFSETQ. Trimming cost V 7 bases and J 0 bases, with 13 bases left between them. The CDR3 runs 14 residues.

The rearrangement joins TRBV7-9 to TRBJ2-5; TRBD2 aligns across 7 bases. This CDR3 spans 16 amino acids. Per the germline V gene, CDR1 is SEHNR and CDR2 is FQNEAQ (reference sequence). Trimming cost V 5 bases and J 4 bases; bases outside gene matches: 13. Here the CDR3 reads CASSPESGVGRETQYF. CDR3 nucleotide sequence: TGTGCCAGCAGCCCGGAGAGCGGGGTGGGTCGAGAGACCCAGTACTTC.

V usage is TRBV11-2 and J usage is TRBJ1-2; possibly TRBD1 for D (6 bases). The V end lost 4 bases, the J end lost 4 bases, and 10 bases lay between the germline ends. The CDR3 covers 13 residues. The V gene's germline CDR1 is SGHAT and CDR2 FQNNGV. CDR3 sequence reads: CASSSDSRYGYTF. The DNA for the CDR3 is TGTGCCAGCAGCTCGGACAGCCGCTATGGCTACACCTTC.

The chain combines TRBV7-2 with TRBJ1-2, with D possibly TRBD1 on 5 matching bases. This CDR3 has 14 amino acids. Germline V CDR1 and CDR2: SGHTA, FQGNSA. V was shortened by 2 bases and J by 1 base, with 8 bases between the two germline ends. The CDR3 nucleotides are TGTGCCAGCAGCTTACCAGGGCATAACTATGGCTACACCTTC. Residues: CASSLPGHNYGYTF.

V usage is TRBV6-2 or TRBV6-3 and J usage is TRBJ1-2; 7 bases line up with TRBD1. Germline assignment: CDR1 MNHEY and CDR2 SVGEGT. The CDR3 consists of 13 residues. The junction had 9 bases not matched to a gene; V was cut back by 6 bases and J by 8 bases. The CDR3 loop is CASSLRGLYGYTF. The CDR3 nucleotides are TGTGCCAGCAGCTTAAGGGGGCTCTACGGCTACACCTTC.

This clone appeared once. The genes are TRBV7-9 and TRBJ2-2, with 10 bases lining up with TRBD1. J gave up 2 bases and V 3 bases, and 6 bases lay outside the gene matches. The CDR3 sequence is 17 residues long. CDR1 and CDR2 from the germline V gene are SEHNR and FQNEAQ (reference sequence). CDR3 sequence: CASSFPRTGGNTGELFF. CDR3 bases: TGTGCCAGCAGCTTCCCGCGGACAGGGGGAAACACCGGGGAGCTGTTTTTT.

V is TRBV4-3 and J is TRBJ2-7; TRBD1 might be the D (6 bases). CDR1 is LGHNA, CDR2 YSLEER, per germline. Trimming removed 0 bases from V and 1 base from J, with 10 bases in between. The CDR3 covers 15 residues. CDR3 protein: CASSQEGGPSYEQYF. The CDR3 DNA follows: TGCGCCAGCAGCCAAGAAGGGGGACCATCCTACGAGCAGTACTTC.

V is TRBV9 and J is TRBJ2-1; D is possibly TRBD2 (7 bases). Between the trimmed V and J ends, which lost 2 bases and 0 bases, there was a span of 18 bases. This CDR3 has 18 amino acids. Germline-derived CDR1 and CDR2 are SGDLS and YYNGEE. Here the CDR3 reads CASSVLGGHSSSYNEQFF. CDR3 bases: TGTGCCAGCAGCGTTCTCGGGGGGCACTCTAGCTCCTACAATGAGCAGTTCTTC.

This clone has only one observation. The chain employs TRBV7-2 and TRBJ2-5; TRBD2 agrees at 15 bases. Germline V gene data show CDR1 as SGHTA and CDR2 as FQGNSA. The CDR3 contains 18 residues. V shed 4 bases and J 5 bases; nucleotides not matched to a gene: 11. The CDR3 sequence is CASSSRGLAGGGRETQYF. Written as DNA, the CDR3 is TGTGCCAGCAGCTCCCGGGGACTAGCGGGGGGAGGGCGCGAGACCCAGTACTTC.

The chain has TRBV19 and TRBJ2-7, with 8 bases aligning to TRBD1. Germline CDR1 reads LNHDA; CDR2 reads SQIVND (reference sequence). The CDR3 runs to 13 residues. The junction had 2 bases not matched to a gene; V was cut back by 6 bases and J by 1 base. CDR3 loop: CASSQGASYEQYF. CDR3 sequence (DNA): TGTGCCAGTAGCCAGGGGGCGTCCTACGAGCAGTACTTC.

The chain links TRBV4-2 to TRBJ1-2; D gene unclear. CDR3 length: 16 residues. In germline, CDR1 is LGHNA, CDR2 YNFKEQ. V lost 1 base, J lost 1 base, and 13 bases lay in between. CDR3 protein: CASSQGETHDNYGYTF. Written as DNA, the CDR3 is TGTGCCAGCAGCCAAGGGGAGACGCACGATAACTATGGCTACACCTTC.

The chain carries TRBV18 and TRBJ1-2; maybe TRBD1 (5 bases). Trimming cost V 2 bases and J 0 bases, with 10 bases left between them. Per germline, CDR1 KGHSH and CDR2 LQKENI. The CDR3 covers 15 residues. The CDR3 region has the DNA TGTGCCAGCTCACCAGGGGCGGCCCCTAACTATGGCTACACCTTC. Amino acid sequence: CASSPGAAPNYGYTF. Together with reference TRBV18 and TRBJ1-2, the CDR3 gives the full variable domain: NAGVMQNPRHLVRRRGQEARLRCSPMKGHSHVYWYRQLPEEGLKFMVYLQKENIIDESGMPKERFSAEFPKEGPSILRIQQVVRGDSAAYFCASSPGAAPNYGYTFGSGTRLTVV.

This clone has only one observation. The V and J genes are TRBV6-5 and TRBJ2-7, with 9 bases aligning to TRBD1. The CDR3 is made up of 16 amino acids. The V gene's germline CDR1 is MNHEY and CDR2 SVGAGI. J lost 1 base, V lost 0 bases, and 4 bases had no gene match. DNA of the CDR3: TGTGCCAGCAGTTACTCTTGGGACAGGGTTTCCTACGAGCAGTACTTC. It specifies CASSYSWDRVSYEQYF.

The V gene is TRBV13, the J gene TRBJ2-7, with TRBD2 identical over 11 bases. The germline V gene encodes CDR1 PRHDT and CDR2 FYEKMQ (reference sequence). The CDR3 is 15 residues long. V shed 5 bases, J shed 3 bases, and the junction held 6 bases outside the gene matches. The CDR3 DNA follows: TGTGCCAGCAGCCCGCGACTAGCGGGGCGCTACGAGCAGTACTTC. Translating gives CASSPRLAGRYEQYF.

The V and J genes are TRBV4-2 and TRBJ2-7; D is unresolved. The CDR3 runs 16 residues. CDR1 is LGHNA and CDR2 is YNFKEQ in the germline V gene. With 0 bases removed from V and 0 bases from J, the gap between germline ends came to 12 bases. CDR3 sequence reads: CASSQEGKRISYEQYF. For the CDR3, the DNA is TGTGCCAGCAGCCAAGAGGGCAAACGGATCTCCTACGAGCAGTACTTC.

J is TRBJ2-1 and V is TRBV20-1; 12 bases agree with TRBD2. V dropped 3 bases and J dropped 0; count of bases not matched to a gene: 9. The V gene's germline CDR1 is DFQATT and CDR2 SNEGSKA (reference sequence). The CDR3 has 18 residues. CDR3 amino acids: CSASQGLAGGGSYNEQFF. The CDR3 DNA follows: TGCAGTGCTAGTCAAGGTCTAGCGGGGGGGGGCTCCTACAATGAGCAGTTCTTC.

CDR3 residues: CASSTGQGYNYGYTF. As DNA, the CDR3 is TGTGCCAGCAGCACCGGACAGGGGTATAACTATGGCTACACCTTC. The chain uses TRBV5-5 and TRBJ1-2; TRBD1 aligns across 9 bases. The CDR3 consists of 15 residues. Trimming took 4 bases from V and 1 from J; bases not matched to a gene: 5. Germline V CDR1 and CDR2: SGHKS, YYEKEE (reference sequence).

The chain carries TRBV3-1 (or the pseudogene TRBV3-2) and TRBJ1-6; no clear D. Germline V gene data show CDR1 as LGHDT and CDR2 as YNNKEL (reference sequence). The V and J ends lost 8 bases and 2 bases respectively, with 4 bases between them. The CDR3 loop spans 12 amino acids. The CDR3 DNA is TGTGCCAGCGGCACCTATAATTCACCCCTCCACTTT. Translated: CASGTYNSPLHF.

V gene TRBV19 combines with J gene TRBJ2-3; 9 nucleotides align to TRBD1. Trimming cost V 3 bases and J 3 bases; bases outside gene matches: 4. Germline assignment: CDR1 LNHDA and CDR2 SQIVND (reference sequence). CDR3 length equals 15 residues. As DNA, the CDR3 is TGTGCCAGTAGTATCAGGACAGGGGTAACAGATACGCAGTATTTT. This sequence encodes CASSIRTGVTDTQYF.

This clone came up a few times. V gene TRBV4-3 combines with J gene TRBJ2-3; 13 bases map to TRBD2. Unmatched junction bases numbered 5, after V lost 4 bases and J lost 1 base. The CDR3 totals 17 residues. In germline, CDR1 is LGHNA, CDR2 YSLEER. CDR3 DNA sequence: TGCGCCAGCAGCCCCGGACTAGCGGGGGCCGGCACAGATACGCAGTATTTT. It codes for CASSPGLAGAGTDTQYF.